These 31 T cell receptor beta chains originate from one sample sequenced in a study of tumor and adjacent non-tumor tissue in lung cancer. Three rounds of nested PCR, following a modified ARM-PCR protocol, produced the TCRbeta library. TCRdb reanalysed the multiplex PCR reads using MiXCR and keeps one entry per CDR3 protein. The sample gives about 98,000 distinct CDR3 sequences, about 80% of which show up once; roughly 33% is in the top ten. The template was RNA from unsorted bulk tissue. The normal lung tissue was taken more than 3 cm from the tumor edge. Sequenced input: distant non-tumor lung tissue. The receptors here all came from a man between 60 and 75 years old with small cell lung cancer.

This sequence joins TRBV11-2 and TRBJ2-5, with 7 nucleotides matching TRBD1. The J call may be incorrect, as the DNA end agrees better with TRBJ2-1. Per the germline V gene, CDR1 is SGHAT and CDR2 is FQNNGV. The CDR3 extends over 13 amino acids. The CDR3 region has the DNA TGTGCCAGCAAGTGGCAGGGGGACGATACGCAGTTCTTC. It encodes CASKWQGDDTQFF.

This clonotype was observed a single time. This chain connects TRBV11-2 to TRBJ2-5, with unresolved D. This CDR3 has 11 amino acids. Germline CDR1 and CDR2: SGHAT and FQNNGV. V lost 0 bases, J lost 11 bases, and 7 bases lay in between. The CDR3 DNA reads as TGTGCCAGCAGCTTAGAAGAGATTCAGTACTTC. It translates to CASSLEEIQYF.

This clonotype appeared once. One junction end disagrees with the germline gene, perhaps due to a read error. The chain has TRBV6-5 and TRBJ2-6; 8 bases are shared with TRBD1. The CDR3 sequence is 17 residues long. The germline V gene encodes CDR1 MNHEY and CDR2 SVGAGI. CDR3 nucleotide sequence: TGTGCCGGCAGCCTGGACAGGGACCACTCTGGGACCAACCTCCTGACTTTC. Its protein product is CAGSLDRDHSGTNLLTF.

This clonotype has just one count. The germline gene is not matched at one end of the junction; a read error may be the cause. The chain has TRBV12-3 or TRBV12-4 and TRBJ1-2, with a tentative D call TRBD1 (6 bases). The CDR3 is 13 residues long. The CDR3 region has the DNA TGTTCCAGCACTTTGGTGGCAGGGGTTGGCTACACCTTC. This codes for CSSTLVAGVGYTF.

Details on this clonotype: As the CDR3 is not closed by the conserved phenylalanine or tryptophan, this likely results from a read error. The chain links TRBV20-1 to TRBJ1-1; D perhaps matches TRBD1 (6 bases). Germline V CDR1 and CDR2: DFQATT, SNEGSKA (reference sequence). CDR3 length: 12 amino acids. CDR3 sequence: CRAGGQNTEAFL. The CDR3, as DNA: TGCAGAGCTGGGGGACAGAACACTGAAGCTTTCCTT.

This clonotype has only one observation. This CDR3 is missing its conserved last phenylalanine or tryptophan, likely due to a read error. This chain uses TRBV5-5 with TRBJ2-5; TRBD2 agrees at 12 bases. The ends lost 8 bases at V and 5 bases at J; junction bases unmatched: 7. The germline CDR1 and CDR2 sequences are SGHKS and YYEKEE (reference sequence). CDR3 length equals 14 residues. This CDR3 is CASGLAGIAETQYY. The CDR3, as DNA: TGTGCCAGTGGACTAGCGGGAATTGCGGAGACCCAGTACTAC.

Of note for this clonotype: Sequence at one end of the junction differs from germline and may be a read error. This rearrangement joins TRBV6-1 to TRBJ1-2, with D possibly matching TRBD1 (6 bases). The CDR3 sequence is 16 residues long. Germline CDR1 reads MNHNS; CDR2 reads SASEGT. In DNA, the CDR3 is TGTGCCAACAGTGCACAGGGTGCTGATGGTTTGTATGGCTACACCTTC. Translated: CANSAQGADGLYGYTF.

As for this clonotype: Compared with germline, one end of the junction differs, possibly owing to a read error. The V call is TRBV29-1, the J call TRBJ2-5; D possibly corresponds to TRBD2 (5 bases). The CDR3 loop spans 12 amino acids. CDR1 is SQVTM, CDR2 ANQGSEA, per germline. The CDR3 DNA is TGCAGCATTGTTGGATTCGGGGAGACCCAGTGCTTC. Encoded protein: CSIVGFGETQCF.

With regard to this clonotype: The junction shows a germline mismatch at one end, possibly a read error. The rearrangement uses TRBV6-5 and TRBJ2-1; D is uncertain. The germline CDR1 and CDR2 sequences are MNHEY and SVGAGI. The CDR3 loop spans 14 amino acids. The CDR3 nucleotides read TGTCCCAGCAGGCGAGGCCGGACGGACAATGAGCAGTTCTTC. This sequence encodes CPSRRGRTDNEQFF.

The rearrangement links TRBV29-1 to TRBJ2-1, with 8 bases identical to TRBD2. The CDR3 consists of 13 residues. Germline V gene sequence: CDR1 SQVTM, CDR2 ANQGSEA. V trimming: 6 bases; J trimming: 10 bases; junction bases outside the gene matches: 11. The CDR3 protein is CSVPGLAGLEQFF. The CDR3 DNA follows: TGCAGCGTACCGGGATTAGCGGGACTAGAGCAGTTCTTC.

For this clonotype: At one end, the junction sequence differs from germline, possibly due to a read error. V gene TRBV7-8 combines with J gene TRBJ1-5; TRBD1 is a possible D gene (6 bases). CDR1 and CDR2 from the germline V gene are SGHVS and FQNEAQ. The CDR3 sequence is 17 residues long. CDR3 DNA sequence: TGTGCCAGCAGCTTAGTGGGGGCCTATATGTCGGGTCAGCCCCAGCACTTT. Its protein product is CASSLVGAYMSGQPQHF.

This clonotype was detected only a few times. The junction differs from germline at one of its ends, possibly a read error. The gene calls are TRBV12-3 or TRBV12-4 and TRBJ2-7; a weak D match, TRBD2 (6 bases). The CDR3 loop spans 13 amino acids. This chain's CDR3 is CASCFGRTYEQYF. CDR3 nucleotides: TGTGCCAGCTGTTTTGGGAGGACCTACGAGCAGTACTTC.

About this clonotype: A junction boundary mismatches the germline segment, possibly from a read error. The rearrangement links TRBV4-2 to TRBJ2-6; 8 bases are shared with TRBD2. The CDR3 is 18 amino acids. CDR1 is LGHNA and CDR2 is YNFKEQ in the germline V gene. The CDR3 here is CAGSQDAGGQSGANVLTF. CDR3 in DNA: TGTGCCGGCAGCCAAGATGCGGGGGGACAATCTGGGGCCAACGTCCTGACTTTC.

Notes on this clonotype: One end of the junction does not line up with germline, which may come from a read error. The chain links TRBV5-1 to TRBJ2-2; D may be TRBD1 (5 bases). Germline assignment: CDR1 SGHRS and CDR2 YFSETQ. CDR3 length equals 15 residues. The CDR3 is CANTLTEVGTGELFF. For the CDR3, the DNA is TGCGCCAACACCCTGACAGAGGTCGGCACCGGTGAGCTGTTTTTT.

Of note for this clonotype: An end of the junction differs from the germline gene, which may be a read error. The chain joins TRBV6-6 to TRBJ1-5, with D unclear. Germline V gene data show CDR1 as MNHNY and CDR2 as SVGAGI (reference sequence). The CDR3 covers 15 residues. This CDR3 is CASSLAVDINHPQHF. The CDR3 DNA reads as TGTGCCAGCAGTTTGGCGGTCGATATCAATCACCCCCAGCATTTT.

About this clonotype: Given a much more abundant clone one base away, this may be a read error. V is TRBV7-9 and J is TRBJ2-3, with TRBD2 matching 12 bases. CDR3 length: 17 residues. Germline CDR1 and CDR2: SEHNR and FQNEAQ (reference sequence). V was clipped by 5 bases and J by 6 bases; unmatched bases: 12. Here the CDR3 DNA reads TGTGCCAGCAGCCCGGGACAGACTAGCGGGAGTTCTGATACGCAGTATTTT. Translated: CASSPGQTSGSSDTQYF.

With regard to this clonotype: One junction end does not reproduce the germline sequence, and a read error may be involved. V gene TRBV20-1 combines with J gene TRBJ2-3; no clear D. CDR3 length equals 15 residues. Germline assignment: CDR1 DFQATT and CDR2 SNEGSKA (reference sequence). The CDR3: CSARRARGRTDTQYF. CDR3 coding DNA: TGCAGTGCTCGAAGAGCGAGAGGCCGCACAGATACGCAGTACTTT.

This clonotype was counted many times. V is TRBV28 and J is TRBJ2-1; possibly TRBD1 for D (7 bases). From germline, CDR1 is MDHEN and CDR2 SYDVKM. The CDR3 consists of 15 residues. Trimming took 8 bases from V and 4 from J, leaving 18 bases between them. CDR3 nucleotide sequence: TGTGCCAGCGCCAGGGGGGACGGTTCATACAATGAGCAGTTCTTC. Its protein is CASARGDGSYNEQFF.

This clonotype was counted only a few times. This sequence may be a read error, since a much larger clone differs from it by one base. The DNA is left out, because the CDR3 cannot be placed on it with certainty; the CDR3 is given as TCRdb lists it. V gene TRBV6-6 combines with J gene TRBJ2-2. With termini counted, the CDR3 has 13 amino acids. Germline lookup yields CDR1 MNHNY and CDR2 SVGAGI (reference sequence). CDR3 protein: CASSSSDTGELLF.

CDR3 bases: TGTGCCAGCAGTTCTGGACTAGCGGGAGGGCAGGTGGCGGATACGCAGTATTTT. Its protein product is CASSSGLAGGQVADTQYF. The chain links TRBV11-1 to TRBJ2-3; 15 nucleotides match TRBD2. Germline V gene data show CDR1 as SGHAT and CDR2 as FQDESV (reference sequence). J lost 6 bases, V lost 6 bases, and 13 bases had no gene match. The CDR3 has 18 amino acids.

To note about this clonotype: The junction differs from germline at one of its ends, possibly a read error. The chain combines TRBV13 with TRBJ2-5, with 7 bases matching TRBD1. The CDR3 loop spans 13 amino acids. Germline V lookup: CDR1 PRHDT, CDR2 FYEKMQ (reference sequence). Written as DNA, the CDR3 is TGTGCCAGCAGCTCGGGACAGCAAGAGAGCCAGTACTTC. Encoded protein: CASSSGQQESQYF.

This clonotype has just one count. A much larger clone lies a single base off, so this may be a read error. The chain joins TRBV2 to TRBJ2-2; D is unclear. Germline CDR1 reads SNHLY; CDR2 reads FYNNEI. V lost 4 bases to trimming and J lost 7 bases, with 7 bases between them. The CDR3 is 12 amino acids. The CDR3 bases are TGTGCCAGCAGTGCTCTGATCGGGGAGCTGTTTTTT. This gives the protein CASSALIGELFF.

The sample holds many counts of this clonotype. V usage is TRBV6-6 and J usage is TRBJ1-1, with 7 bases lining up with TRBD1. V dropped 6 bases and J dropped 1; count of bases not matched to a gene: 8. From germline, CDR1 is MNHNY and CDR2 SVGAGI (reference sequence). The CDR3 loop spans 15 amino acids. CDR3 DNA sequence: TGTGCCAGCAGAGTGGACAGGTTAGAGAACACTGAAGCTTTCTTT. Amino acid sequence: CASRVDRLENTEAFF.

This clonotype was detected only once. The chain carries TRBV6-2 or TRBV6-3 and TRBJ2-1, with 14 bases identical to TRBD2. Germline loops: CDR1 MNHEY, CDR2 SVGEGT. The junction had 15 bases not matched to a gene; V was cut back by 6 bases and J by 8 bases. This CDR3 region has 18 residues. The CDR3 nucleotides read TGTGCCAGCAGACGAGCCGGGACTAGCGGGAGAAGAGTGTATGAGCAGTTCTTC. Translation gives CASRRAGTSGRRVYEQFF.

This clonotype has just one count. At one of its ends the junction is not consistent with the germline gene, which may arise from a read error. The rearrangement joins TRBV5-1 to TRBJ1-1, with no clear D. The CDR3 is 15 amino acids. Germline V gene data show CDR1 as SGHRS and CDR2 as YFSETQ. Written as DNA, the CDR3 is TGCGCCAGCAGCTCCGAGGAGGCTTTGAACACCGAAGCTTTCTTT. Translated: CASSSEEALNTEAFF.

Details on this clonotype: Possible read error: a much larger clone is one base away. The CDR3 sequence: CANRQGVSEAFF. CDR3 coding DNA: TGTGCCAACAGACAGGGGGTATCTGAAGCTTTCTTT. This chain uses TRBV27 with TRBJ1-1; the match to TRBD1 covers 9 bases. Germline V gene sequence: CDR1 MNHEY, CDR2 SMNVEV (reference sequence). The CDR3 is 12 residues long. V shed 10 bases and J 6 bases; nucleotides not matched to a gene: 6.

Only one count was recorded for this clonotype. Sequence at one end of the junction differs from germline and may be a read error. The chain links TRBV11-2 to TRBJ2-1; 8 nucleotides agree with TRBD2. Germline lookup yields CDR1 SGHAT and CDR2 FQNNGV. The CDR3 spans 15 residues. The CDR3 here is CASSILTGGFNEQFF. Written as DNA, the CDR3 is TGTGCTAGCAGCATACTAACGGGAGGGTTCAATGAGCAGTTCTTC.

Of note for this clonotype: One end of the junction does not line up with germline, which may come from a read error. CDR3 sequence (DNA): TGTACCAGCAGTTACCCCTCTAGCGGGAGAAGAAATGAGCAGTTCTTC. This gives the protein CTSSYPSSGRRNEQFF. V gene TRBV6-5 combines with J gene TRBJ2-1; 10 bases map to TRBD2. The CDR3 runs to 16 residues. Germline lookup yields CDR1 MNHEY and CDR2 SVGAGI.

For this clonotype: One end of the junction does not line up with germline, which may come from a read error. The CDR3 DNA is TGCGCCGGCAGTCATGGGATGTCTCAGCCCCAGCATTTT. It yields the protein CAGSHGMSQPQHF. V gene TRBV4-1 combines with J gene TRBJ1-5; D uncertain. Germline values: CDR1 MGHRA, CDR2 YSYEKL. CDR3 length: 13 residues.

This clonotype was counted only a few times. This rearrangement joins TRBV5-6 to TRBJ1-5; D call uncertain. Trimming pared 0 bases from V and 5 bases from J, leaving 3 bases between. Per the germline V gene, CDR1 is SGHDT and CDR2 is YYEEEE. The CDR3 loop spans 12 amino acids. CDR3 region: CASSLADQPQHF. CDR3 in DNA: TGTGCCAGCAGCTTGGCTGATCAGCCCCAGCATTTT.

The chain uses TRBV4-1 and TRBJ2-7; tentatively, D is TRBD1 or TRBD2 (5 bases each). The CDR3 length is 13 residues. V was shortened by 7 bases and J by 4 bases, with 14 bases between the two germline ends. CDR1 is MGHRA and CDR2 is YSYEKL in the germline V gene. The CDR3 loop reads CASTFDRLYEQYF. CDR3 coding DNA: TGCGCCAGCACTTTTGACAGACTATACGAGCAGTACTTC.